This T cell receptor beta chain is from a study of blood T cell repertoires in COVID-19. Overall study context: Specimens from acute and convalescent COVID-19 originated in the United States, Italy and Spain.

Germline assignment: CDR1 SGHNT and CDR2 YYREEE (reference sequence). CDR3 length equals 15 residues. V lost 0 bases to trimming and J lost 5 bases, with 12 bases between them. Researchers sorted participants into cohorts using their self-reported clinical history. Cohort 3 donors counted as recovered after two negative PCRs, clearance, or resolved symptoms. The assay was immunoSEQ multiplex PCR, and TCRdb's table has in-frame clones only and misses some. Among 150,000 to 200,000 clones listed, around 87% were seen once. The chain employs TRBV5-4 and TRBJ2-1, with D perhaps TRBD2 (6 bases). The source is a woman aged 45-65 years who had recovered from COVID-19. The sequencing input was PBMCs or T cells enriched from blood (not recorded which). This CDR3 is CASSLDSGQNNEQFF. The CDR3, as DNA: TGTGCCAGCAGCTTGGATAGCGGTCAAAACAATGAGCAGTTCTTC.